This TCR beta chain derives from a study of T cells in Graves' hyperthyroidism and ophthalmopathy. Ophthalmopathy cases met thresholds of Clinical Activity Score at least 3, NOSPECS grade at least 4 and duration under 3 months. Germline CDR1 reads SGHTA; CDR2 reads FQGNSA. Trimming took off 0 bases at V and 7 bases at J, with 11 bases between the two ends. The CDR3 contains 14 residues. Amplification of TCR beta CDR3 regions used RNA as the template. TCR CDR3 regions were first amplified by RT-PCR with HTBI primers. A single record per CDR3 protein comes from TCRdb applying MiXCR to the multiplex PCR reads. The table shows 640,000 or so distinct CDR3 sequences, with roughly 15% occurring only once.

V and J are TRBV7-2 and TRBJ2-3, with D possibly called TRBD1 or TRBD2 (5 bases each). The source is a woman in her thirties or forties with Graves' ophthalmopathy. Sequenced input: blood. The CDR3 DNA reads TGTGCCAGCAGCTTAGCTCGGGGCGTCAATACGCAGTATTTT. This codes for CASSLARGVNTQYF.